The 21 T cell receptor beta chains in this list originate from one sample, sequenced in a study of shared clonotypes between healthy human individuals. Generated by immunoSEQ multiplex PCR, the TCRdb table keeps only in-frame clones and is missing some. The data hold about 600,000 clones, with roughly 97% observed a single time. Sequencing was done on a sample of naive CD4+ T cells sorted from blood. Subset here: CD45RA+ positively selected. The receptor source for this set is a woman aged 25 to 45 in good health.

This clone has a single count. The CDR3 nucleotides read TGCGCCAGCAGCTTGGATGGGCGGGACACTGAAGCTTTCTTT. Translated, it gives CASSLDGRDTEAFF. J is TRBJ1-1 and V is TRBV5-1; D is unresolved. Germline loops: CDR1 SGHRS, CDR2 YFSETQ. V dropped 0 bases and J dropped 3 bases, with 9 bases sitting between them. This CDR3 spans 14 amino acids.

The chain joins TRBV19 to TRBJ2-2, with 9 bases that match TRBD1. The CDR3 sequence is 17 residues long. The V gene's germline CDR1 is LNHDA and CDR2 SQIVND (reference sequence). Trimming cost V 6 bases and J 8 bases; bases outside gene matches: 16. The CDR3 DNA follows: TGTGCCAGTAGCCCGATTGGACAGGGGTCGGACCGGGGGGAGCTGTTTTTT. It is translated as CASSPIGQGSDRGELFF.

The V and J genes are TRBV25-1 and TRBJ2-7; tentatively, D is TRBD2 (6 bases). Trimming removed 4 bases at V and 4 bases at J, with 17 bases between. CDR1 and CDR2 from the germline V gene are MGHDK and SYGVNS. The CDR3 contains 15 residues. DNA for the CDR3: TGTGCCAGCAGTGCTCCGGGGTATGGGAGGTACGAGCAGTACTTC. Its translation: CASSAPGYGRYEQYF.

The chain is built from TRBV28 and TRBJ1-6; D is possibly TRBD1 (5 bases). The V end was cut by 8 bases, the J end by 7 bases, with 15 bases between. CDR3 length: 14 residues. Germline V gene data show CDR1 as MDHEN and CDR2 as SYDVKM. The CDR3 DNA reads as TGTGCCAGCGTTAGGCGGGGGGGAAATTCACCCCTCCACTTT. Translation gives CASVRRGGNSPLHF.

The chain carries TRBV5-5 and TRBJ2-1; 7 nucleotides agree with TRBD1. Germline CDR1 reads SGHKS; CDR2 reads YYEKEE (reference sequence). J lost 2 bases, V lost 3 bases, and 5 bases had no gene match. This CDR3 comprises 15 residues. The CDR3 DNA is TGTGCCAGCAGCTCAGACAGGGTGGCCTACAATGAGCAGTTCTTC. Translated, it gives CASSSDRVAYNEQFF.

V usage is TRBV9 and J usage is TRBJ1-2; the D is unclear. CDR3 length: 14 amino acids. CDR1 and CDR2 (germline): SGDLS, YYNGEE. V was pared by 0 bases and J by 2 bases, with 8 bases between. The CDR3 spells CASSVGADNYGYTF. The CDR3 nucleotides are TGTGCCAGCAGCGTAGGTGCAGACAACTATGGCTACACCTTC.

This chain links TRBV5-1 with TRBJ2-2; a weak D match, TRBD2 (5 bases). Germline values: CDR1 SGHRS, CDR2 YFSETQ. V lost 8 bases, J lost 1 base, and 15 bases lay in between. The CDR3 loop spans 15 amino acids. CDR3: CASFPLAGNTGELFF. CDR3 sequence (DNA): TGCGCCAGTTTCCCCCTAGCCGGGAACACCGGGGAGCTGTTTTTT.

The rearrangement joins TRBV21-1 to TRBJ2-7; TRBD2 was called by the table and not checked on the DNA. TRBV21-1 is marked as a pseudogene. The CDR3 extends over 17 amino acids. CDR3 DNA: TGTGCCAGCAGCAAAGAAGTCAACAAGCGGGAATCCTACGAGCAGTACTTC. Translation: CASSKEVNKRESYEQYF.

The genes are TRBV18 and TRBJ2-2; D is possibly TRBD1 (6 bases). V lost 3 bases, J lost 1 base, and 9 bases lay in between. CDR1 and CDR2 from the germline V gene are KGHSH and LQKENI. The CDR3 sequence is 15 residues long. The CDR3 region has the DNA TGTGCCAGCTCACCCCGGGACAAGAACACCGGGGAGCTGTTTTTT. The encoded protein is CASSPRDKNTGELFF.

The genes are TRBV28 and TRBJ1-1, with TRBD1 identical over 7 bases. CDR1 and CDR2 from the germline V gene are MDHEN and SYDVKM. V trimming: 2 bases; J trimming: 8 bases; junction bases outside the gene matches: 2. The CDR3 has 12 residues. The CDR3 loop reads CASSLATGEAFF. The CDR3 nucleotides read TGTGCCAGCAGTTTAGCGACAGGGGAAGCTTTCTTT.

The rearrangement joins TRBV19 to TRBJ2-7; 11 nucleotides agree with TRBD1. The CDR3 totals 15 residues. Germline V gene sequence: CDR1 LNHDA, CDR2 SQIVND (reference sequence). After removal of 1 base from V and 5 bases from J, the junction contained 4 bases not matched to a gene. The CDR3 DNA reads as TGTGCCAGTAGTATAGGGACAGGGGGCCTCGACGAGCAGTACTTC. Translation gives CASSIGTGGLDEQYF.

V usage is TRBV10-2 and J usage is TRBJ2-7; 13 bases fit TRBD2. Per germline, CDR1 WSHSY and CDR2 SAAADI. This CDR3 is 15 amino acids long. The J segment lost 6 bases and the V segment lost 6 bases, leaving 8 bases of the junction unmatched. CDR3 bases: TGCGCCAGCAGCCCCGGGACTAGCGGGATGGGCGAGCAGTACTTC. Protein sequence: CASSPGTSGMGEQYF.

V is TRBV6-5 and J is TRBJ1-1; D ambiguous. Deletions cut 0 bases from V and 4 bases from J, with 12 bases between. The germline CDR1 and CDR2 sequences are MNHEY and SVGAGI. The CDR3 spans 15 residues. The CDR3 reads CASSYSTPPATEAFF. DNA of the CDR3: TGTGCCAGCAGTTACTCGACTCCCCCGGCCACTGAAGCTTTCTTT.

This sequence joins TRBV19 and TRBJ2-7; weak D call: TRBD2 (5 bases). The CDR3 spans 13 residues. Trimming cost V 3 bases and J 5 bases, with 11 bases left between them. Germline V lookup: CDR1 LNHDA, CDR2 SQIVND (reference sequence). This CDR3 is CASSIVGVNEQYF. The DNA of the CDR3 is TGTGCCAGTAGTATTGTGGGAGTGAACGAGCAGTACTTC.

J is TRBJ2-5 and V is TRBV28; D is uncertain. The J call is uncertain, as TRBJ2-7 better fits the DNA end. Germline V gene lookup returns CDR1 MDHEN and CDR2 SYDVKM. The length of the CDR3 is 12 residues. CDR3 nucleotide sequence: TGTGCCAGCAGTTCACCTTCCTACGAGCAGTACTTC. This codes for CASSSPSYEQYF.

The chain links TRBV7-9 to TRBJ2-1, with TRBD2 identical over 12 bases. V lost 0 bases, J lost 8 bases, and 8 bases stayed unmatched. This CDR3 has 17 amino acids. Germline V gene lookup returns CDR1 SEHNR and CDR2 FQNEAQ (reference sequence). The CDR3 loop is CASSLAATSGSFDEQFF. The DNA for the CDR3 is TGTGCCAGCAGCTTAGCCGCGACTAGCGGGAGTTTCGATGAGCAGTTCTTC. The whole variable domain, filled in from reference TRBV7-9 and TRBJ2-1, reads DTGVSQNPRHKITKRGQNVTFRCDPISEHNRLYWYRQTLGQGPEFLTYFQNEAQLEKSRLLSDRFSAERPKGSFSTLEIQRTEQGDSAMYLCASSLAATSGSFDEQFFGPGTRLTVL.

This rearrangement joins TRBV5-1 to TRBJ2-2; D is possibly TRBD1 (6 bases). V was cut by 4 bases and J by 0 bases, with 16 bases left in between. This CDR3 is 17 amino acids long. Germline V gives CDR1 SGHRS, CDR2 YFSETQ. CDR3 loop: CASSPRLRGTNTGELFF. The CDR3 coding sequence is TGCGCCAGCAGCCCGCGGCTCAGGGGCACGAACACCGGGGAGCTGTTTTTT.

The CDR3 DNA follows: TGTGCCAGCAGCTTGGAGGACGAGCAGTACTTC. Residues: CASSLEDEQYF. The V and J genes are TRBV5-5 and TRBJ2-7; D is unclear. CDR3 length: 11 amino acids. Looked up from germline, CDR1 is SGHKS and CDR2 is YYEKEE (reference sequence). V lost 0 bases and J 5 bases, leaving 3 bases between the germline ends.

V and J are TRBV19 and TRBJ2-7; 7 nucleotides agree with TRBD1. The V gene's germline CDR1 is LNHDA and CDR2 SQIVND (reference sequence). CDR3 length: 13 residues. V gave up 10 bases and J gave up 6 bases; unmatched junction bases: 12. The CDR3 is CATPGQLGCEQYF. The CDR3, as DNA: TGTGCCACCCCGGGACAGCTCGGGTGCGAGCAGTACTTC.

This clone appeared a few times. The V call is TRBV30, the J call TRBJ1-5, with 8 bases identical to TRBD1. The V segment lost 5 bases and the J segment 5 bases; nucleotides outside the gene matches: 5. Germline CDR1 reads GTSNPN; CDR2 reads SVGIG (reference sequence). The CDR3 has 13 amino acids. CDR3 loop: CAWSGQAHQPQHF. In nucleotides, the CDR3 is TGTGCCTGGTCGGGACAGGCCCATCAGCCCCAGCATTTT.

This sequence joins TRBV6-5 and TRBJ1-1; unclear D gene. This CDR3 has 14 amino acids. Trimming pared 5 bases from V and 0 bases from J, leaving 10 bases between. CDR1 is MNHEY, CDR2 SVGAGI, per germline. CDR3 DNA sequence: TGTGCCAGCAGTCCTTGGATGGTGAACACTGAAGCTTTCTTT. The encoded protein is CASSPWMVNTEAFF.